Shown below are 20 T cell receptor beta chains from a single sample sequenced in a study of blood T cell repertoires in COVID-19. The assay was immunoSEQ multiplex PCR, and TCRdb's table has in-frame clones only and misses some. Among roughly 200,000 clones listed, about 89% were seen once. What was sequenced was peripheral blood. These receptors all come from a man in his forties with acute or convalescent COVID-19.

This CDR3 is CASSPGYAGDPGLANSEQFF. For the CDR3, the DNA is TGTGCCAGCTCACCAGGGTACGCAGGAGACCCGGGACTAGCGAACAGTGAGCAGTTCTTC. The V and J genes are TRBV18 and TRBJ2-1, with 10 bases identical to TRBD2. Germline values: CDR1 KGHSH, CDR2 LQKENI. This CDR3 has 20 amino acids. The V segment lost 2 bases and the J segment 9 bases; nucleotides outside the gene matches: 22.

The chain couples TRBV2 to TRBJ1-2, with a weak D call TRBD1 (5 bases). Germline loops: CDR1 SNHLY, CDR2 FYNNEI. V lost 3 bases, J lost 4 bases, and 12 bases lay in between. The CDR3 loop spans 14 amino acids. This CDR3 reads CASSEGTSIYGYTF. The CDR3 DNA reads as TGTGCCAGCAGTGAGGGGACTTCGATCTATGGCTACACCTTC.

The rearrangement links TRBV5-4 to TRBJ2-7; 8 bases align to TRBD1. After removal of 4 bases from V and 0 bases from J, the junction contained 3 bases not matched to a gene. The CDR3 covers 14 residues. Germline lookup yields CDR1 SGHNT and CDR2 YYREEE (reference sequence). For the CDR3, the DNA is TGTGCCAGCAGCACGGACAGGGCCTCCTACGAGCAGTACTTC. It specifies CASSTDRASYEQYF.

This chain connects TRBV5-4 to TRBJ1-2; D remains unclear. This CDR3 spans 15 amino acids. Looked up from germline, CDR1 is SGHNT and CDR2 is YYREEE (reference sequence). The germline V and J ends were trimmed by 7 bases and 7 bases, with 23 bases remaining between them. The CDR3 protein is CASARSGPLEGGYTF. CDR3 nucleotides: TGTGCCAGCGCCCGATCAGGACCCCTCGAGGGTGGCTACACCTTC. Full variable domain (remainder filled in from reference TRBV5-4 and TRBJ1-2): ETGVTQSPTHLIKTRGQQVTLRCSSQSGHNTVSWYQQALGQGPQFIFQYYREEENGRGNFPPRFSGLQFPNYSSELNVNALELDDSALYLCASARSGPLEGGYTFGSGTRLTVV.

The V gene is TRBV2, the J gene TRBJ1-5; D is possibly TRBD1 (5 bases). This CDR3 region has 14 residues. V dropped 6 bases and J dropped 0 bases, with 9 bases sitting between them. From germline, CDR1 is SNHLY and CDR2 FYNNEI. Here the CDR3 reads CASRPGYSNQPQHF. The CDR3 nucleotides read TGTGCCAGCAGACCAGGGTATAGCAATCAGCCCCAGCATTTT.

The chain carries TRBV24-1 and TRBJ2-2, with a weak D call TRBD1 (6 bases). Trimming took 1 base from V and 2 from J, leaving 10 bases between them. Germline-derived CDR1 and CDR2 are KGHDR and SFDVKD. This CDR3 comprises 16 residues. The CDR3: CATSDFTGRNTGELFF. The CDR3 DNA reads TGTGCCACCAGTGATTTTACAGGGAGAAACACCGGGGAGCTGTTTTTT.

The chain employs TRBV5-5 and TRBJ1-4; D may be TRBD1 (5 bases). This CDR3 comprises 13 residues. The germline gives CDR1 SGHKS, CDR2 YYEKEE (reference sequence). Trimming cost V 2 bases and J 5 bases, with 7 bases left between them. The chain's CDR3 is CASSLRTNEKLFF. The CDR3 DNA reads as TGTGCCAGCAGCTTAAGGACAAATGAAAAACTGTTTTTT. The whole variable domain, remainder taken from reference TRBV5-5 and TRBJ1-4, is DAGVTQSPTHLIKTRGQQVTLRCSPISGHKSVSWYQQVLGQGPQFIFQYYEKEERGRGNFPDRFSARQFPNYSSELNVNALLLGDSALYLCASSLRTNEKLFFGSGTQLSVL.

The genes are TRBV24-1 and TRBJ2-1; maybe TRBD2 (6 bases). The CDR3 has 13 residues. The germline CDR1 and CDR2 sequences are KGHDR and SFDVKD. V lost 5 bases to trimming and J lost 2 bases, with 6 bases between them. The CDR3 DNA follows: TGTGCCACCAGTGCGGGGGCCTACAATGAGCAGTTCTTC. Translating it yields CATSAGAYNEQFF.

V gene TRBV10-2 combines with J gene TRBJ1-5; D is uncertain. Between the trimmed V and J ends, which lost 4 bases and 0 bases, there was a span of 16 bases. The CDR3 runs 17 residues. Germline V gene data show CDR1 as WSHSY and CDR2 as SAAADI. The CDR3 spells CASSVSSGGNSNQPQHF. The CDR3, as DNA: TGCGCCAGCAGTGTTAGCAGCGGCGGGAATAGCAATCAGCCCCAGCATTTT.

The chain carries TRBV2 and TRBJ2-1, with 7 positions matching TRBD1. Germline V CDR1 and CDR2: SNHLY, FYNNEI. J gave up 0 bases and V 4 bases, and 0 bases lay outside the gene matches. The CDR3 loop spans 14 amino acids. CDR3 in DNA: TGTGCCAGCAGTGGACAGGGCTCCTACAATGAGCAGTTCTTC. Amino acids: CASSGQGSYNEQFF.

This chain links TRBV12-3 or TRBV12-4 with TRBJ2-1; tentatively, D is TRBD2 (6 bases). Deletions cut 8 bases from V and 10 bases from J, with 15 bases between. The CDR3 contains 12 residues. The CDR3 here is CASGMGLPEQFF. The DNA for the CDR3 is TGTGCCAGCGGAATGGGACTCCCCGAGCAGTTCTTC.

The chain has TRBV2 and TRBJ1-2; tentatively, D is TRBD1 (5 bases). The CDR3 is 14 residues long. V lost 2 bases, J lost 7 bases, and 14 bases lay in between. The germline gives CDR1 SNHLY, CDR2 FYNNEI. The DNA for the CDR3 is TGTGCCAGCAGTGAACAGGGAGGGCTGGGTGGCTACACCTTC. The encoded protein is CASSEQGGLGGYTF.

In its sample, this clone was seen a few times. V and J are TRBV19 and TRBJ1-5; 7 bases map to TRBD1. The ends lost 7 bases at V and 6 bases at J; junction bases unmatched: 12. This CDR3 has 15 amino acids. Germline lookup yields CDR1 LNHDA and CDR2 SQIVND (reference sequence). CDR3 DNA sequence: TGTGCCAGTACCGATACAGGGGTCGGGTCTCAGCCCCAGCATTTT. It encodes CASTDTGVGSQPQHF.

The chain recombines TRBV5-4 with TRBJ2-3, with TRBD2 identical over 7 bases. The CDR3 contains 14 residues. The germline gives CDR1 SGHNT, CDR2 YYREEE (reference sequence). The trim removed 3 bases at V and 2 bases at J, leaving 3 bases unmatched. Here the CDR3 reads CASSWDYSTDTQYF. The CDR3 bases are TGTGCCAGCAGCTGGGACTACTCCACAGATACGCAGTATTTT.

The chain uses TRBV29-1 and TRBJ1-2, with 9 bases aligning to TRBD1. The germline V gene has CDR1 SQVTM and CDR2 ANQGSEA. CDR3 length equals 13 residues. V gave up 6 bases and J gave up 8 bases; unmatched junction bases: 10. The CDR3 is CSVKGTGFVGYTF. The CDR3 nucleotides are TGCAGCGTGAAAGGGACAGGGTTCGTCGGCTACACCTTC. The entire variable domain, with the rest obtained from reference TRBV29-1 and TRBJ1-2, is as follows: SAVISQKPSRDICQRGTSLTIQCQVDSQVTMMFWYRQQPGQSLTLIATANQGSEATYESGFVIDKFPISRPNLTFSTLTVSNMSPEDSSIYLCSVKGTGFVGYTFGSGTRLTVV.

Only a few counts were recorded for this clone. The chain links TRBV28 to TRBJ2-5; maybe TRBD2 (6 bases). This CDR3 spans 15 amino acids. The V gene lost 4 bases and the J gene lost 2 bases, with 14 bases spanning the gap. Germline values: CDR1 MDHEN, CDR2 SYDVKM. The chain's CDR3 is CASSSRRDSQETQYF. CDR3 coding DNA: TGTGCCAGCAGTTCCCGCCGGGACTCTCAAGAGACCCAGTACTTC. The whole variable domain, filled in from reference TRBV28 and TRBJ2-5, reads DVKVTQSSRYLVKRTGEKVFLECVQDMDHENMFWYRQDPGLGLRLIYFSYDVKMKEKGDIPEGYSVSREKKERFSLILESASTNQTSMYLCASSSRRDSQETQYFGPGTRLLVL.

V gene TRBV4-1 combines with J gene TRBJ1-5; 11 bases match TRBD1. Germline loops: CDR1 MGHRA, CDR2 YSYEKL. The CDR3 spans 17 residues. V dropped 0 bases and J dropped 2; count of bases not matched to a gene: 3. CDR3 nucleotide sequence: TGCGCCAGCAGCCAAGATCGGGACAGGGGGGGCAATCAGCCCCAGCATTTT. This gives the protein CASSQDRDRGGNQPQHF.

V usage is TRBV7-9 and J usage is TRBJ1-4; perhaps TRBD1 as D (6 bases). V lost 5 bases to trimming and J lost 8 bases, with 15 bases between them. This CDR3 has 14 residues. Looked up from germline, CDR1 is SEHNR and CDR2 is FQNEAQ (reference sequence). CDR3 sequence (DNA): TGTGCCAGCAGCAAGGGGGGAGGGTCGGAAAAACTGTTTTTT. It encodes CASSKGGGSEKLFF.

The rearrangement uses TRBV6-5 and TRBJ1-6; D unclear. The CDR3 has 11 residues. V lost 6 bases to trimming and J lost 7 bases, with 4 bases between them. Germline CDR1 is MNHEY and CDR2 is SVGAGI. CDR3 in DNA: TGTGCCAGCAGGGAGAATTCACCCCTCCACTTT. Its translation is CASRENSPLHF.

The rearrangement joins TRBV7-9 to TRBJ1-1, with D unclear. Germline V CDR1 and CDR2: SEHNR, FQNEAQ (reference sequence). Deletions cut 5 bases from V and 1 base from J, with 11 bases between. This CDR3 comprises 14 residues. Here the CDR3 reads CASSPPAGNTEAFF. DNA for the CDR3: TGTGCCAGCAGCCCTCCGGCGGGGAACACTGAAGCTTTCTTT. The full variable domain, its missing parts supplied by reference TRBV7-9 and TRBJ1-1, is DTGVSQNPRHKITKRGQNVTFRCDPISEHNRLYWYRQTLGQGPEFLTYFQNEAQLEKSRLLSDRFSAERPKGSFSTLEIQRTEQGDSAMYLCASSPPAGNTEAFFGQGTRLTVV.